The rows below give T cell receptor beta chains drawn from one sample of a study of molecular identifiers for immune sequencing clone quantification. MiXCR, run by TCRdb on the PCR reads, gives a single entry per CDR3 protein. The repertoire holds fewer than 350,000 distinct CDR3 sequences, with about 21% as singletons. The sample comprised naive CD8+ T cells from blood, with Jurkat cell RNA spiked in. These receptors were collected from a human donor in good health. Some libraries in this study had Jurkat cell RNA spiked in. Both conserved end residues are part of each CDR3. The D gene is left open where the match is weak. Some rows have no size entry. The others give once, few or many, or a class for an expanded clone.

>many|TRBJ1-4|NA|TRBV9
CASSASGFDEKLFF
TGTGCCAGCAGCGCATCAGGGTTTGATGAAAAACTGTTTTTT
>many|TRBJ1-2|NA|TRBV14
CASSQTGSALYGYTF
TGTGCCAGCAGCCAAACGGGGAGTGCCCTGTATGGCTACACCTTC
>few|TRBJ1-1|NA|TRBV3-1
CASSQEADQNTEAFF
TGTGCCAGCAGCCAAGAGGCCGACCAGAACACTGAAGCTTTCTTT
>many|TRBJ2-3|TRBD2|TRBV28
CASSYLAGRTDTQYF
TGTGCCAGCAGTTACTTAGCGGGACGCACAGATACGCAGTATTTT
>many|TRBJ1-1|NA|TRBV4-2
CASSQDSYGNTEAFF
TGTGCCAGCAGCCAAGATAGTTATGGGAACACTGAAGCTTTCTTT
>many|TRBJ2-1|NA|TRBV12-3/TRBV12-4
CASSFWDAEGNEQFF
TGTGCCAGCAGTTTTTGGGACGCCGAAGGGAATGAGCAGTTCTTC
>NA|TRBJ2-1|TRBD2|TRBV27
CASSLSGTSAHNEQFF
TGTGCCAGCAGTTTATCCGGGACTAGCGCACACAATGAGCAGTTCTTC
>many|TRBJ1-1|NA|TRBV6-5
CASSYSGSLLTEAFF
TGTGCCAGCAGTTACTCCGGGAGTTTACTTACTGAAGCTTTCTTT
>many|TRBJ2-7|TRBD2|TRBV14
CASSQLGSGISYEQYF
TGTGCCAGCAGCCAATTAGGTAGCGGGATCTCCTACGAGCAGTACTTC
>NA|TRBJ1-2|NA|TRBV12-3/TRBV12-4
CASRRVIYGYTF
TGTGCCAGCCGGCGGGTCATCTATGGCTACACCTTC
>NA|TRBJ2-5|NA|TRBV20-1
CSASPLGAGARQQETQYF
TGCAGTGCTAGCCCCCTCGGGGCGGGGGCTAGACAACAAGAGACCCAGTACTTC
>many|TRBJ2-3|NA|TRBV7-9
CASSLVGGATDTQYF
TGTGCCAGCAGCTTAGTCGGAGGGGCTACAGATACGCAGTATTTT
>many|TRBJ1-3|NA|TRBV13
CASSLRGLSGNTIYF
TGTGCCAGCAGCTTAAGGGGTCTATCTGGAAACACCATATATTTT
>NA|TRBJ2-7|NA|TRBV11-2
CASSLDFQGKRYEQYF
TGTGCCAGCAGCTTAGATTTCCAGGGTAAACGGTACGAGCAGTACTTC
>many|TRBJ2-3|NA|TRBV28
CASSPQISTDTQYF
TGTGCCAGCAGTCCGCAGATCAGCACAGATACGCAGTATTTT
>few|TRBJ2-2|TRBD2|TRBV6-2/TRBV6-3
CASSSLEGGANTGELFF
TGTGCCAGCAGTTCTCTGGAGGGAGGGGCGAACACCGGGGAGCTGTTTTTT
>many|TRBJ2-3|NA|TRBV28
CASGLSTDTQYF
TGTGCCAGCGGACTCAGCACAGATACGCAGTATTTT
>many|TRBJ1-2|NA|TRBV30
CAWSFGDQYGYTF
TGTGCCTGGAGTTTTGGGGACCAATATGGCTACACCTTC
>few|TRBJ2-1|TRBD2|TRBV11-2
CASSLRLAGLGNEQFF
TGTGCCAGCAGCTTGAGACTAGCGGGGTTGGGCAATGAGCAGTTCTTC
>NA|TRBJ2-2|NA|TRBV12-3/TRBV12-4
CASSLYRVDTGELFF
TGTGCCAGCAGTCTCTACAGGGTGGACACCGGGGAGCTGTTTTTT
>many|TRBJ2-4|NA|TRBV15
CATSPRDDIQYF
TGTGCCACCAGCCCCAGGGATGACATTCAGTACTTC
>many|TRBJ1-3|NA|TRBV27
CASSLTKGHLNHGNTIYF
TGTGCCAGCAGTTTAACGAAGGGTCACCTCAATCATGGAAACACCATATATTTT
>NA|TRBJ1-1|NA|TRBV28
CASSFPLRVRGNTEAFF
TGTGCCAGCAGTTTTCCTTTGAGGGTTCGGGGGAACACTGAAGCTTTCTTT
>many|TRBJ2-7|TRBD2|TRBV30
CAWSLGLLSSYEQYF
TGTGCCTGGAGTCTGGGACTACTGAGCTCCTACGAGCAGTACTTC
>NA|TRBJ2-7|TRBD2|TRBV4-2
CASSTSGSEYEQYF
TGTGCCAGCTCAACTAGCGGGAGCGAGTACGAGCAGTACTTC
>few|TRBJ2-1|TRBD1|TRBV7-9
CASSWNRDSQFYNEQFF
TGTGCCAGCAGCTGGAACCGGGACAGCCAATTCTACAATGAGCAGTTCTTC
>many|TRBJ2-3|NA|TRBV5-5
CASSLAPPVGSTDTQYF
TGTGCCAGCAGCTTGGCCCCCCCCGTAGGTAGCACAGATACGCAGTATTTT
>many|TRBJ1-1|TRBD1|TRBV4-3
CASSQEQGALNTEAFF
TGCGCCAGCAGCCAAGAGCAGGGGGCCCTGAACACTGAAGCTTTCTTT
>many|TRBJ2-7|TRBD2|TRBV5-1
CASRFSGSRGDEQYF
TGCGCCAGCAGGTTTAGCGGGAGCCGAGGGGACGAGCAGTACTTC
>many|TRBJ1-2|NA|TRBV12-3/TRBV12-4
CASRPTNNYGYTF
TGTGCCAGCAGGCCTACGAATAACTATGGCTACACCTTC
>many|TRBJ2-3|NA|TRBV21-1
CASSKGERRLSDTQYF
TGTGCCAGCAGCAAAGGAGAGCGGAGGCTGTCAGATACGCAGTATTTT
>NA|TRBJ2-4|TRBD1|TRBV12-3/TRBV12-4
CASSLGISQGAGKNIQYF
TGTGCCAGCAGTTTGGGGATCTCACAGGGGGCTGGCAAAAACATTCAGTACTTC
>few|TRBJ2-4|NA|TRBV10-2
CASSQASLAKNIQYF
TGCGCCAGCAGTCAAGCCTCATTAGCCAAAAACATTCAGTACTTC
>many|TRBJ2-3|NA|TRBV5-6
CASSWTITDTQYF
TGTGCCAGCAGCTGGACGATTACAGATACGCAGTATTTT
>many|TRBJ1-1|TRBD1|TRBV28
CASKQGGAMAEAFF
TGTGCCAGCAAGCAAGGGGGCGCGATGGCTGAAGCTTTCTTT
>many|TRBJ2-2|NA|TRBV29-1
CSVVSGELFF
TGCAGCGTTGTGTCAGGGGAGCTGTTTTTT
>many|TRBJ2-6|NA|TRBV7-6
CASSLTVHSGANVLTF
TGTGCCAGCAGCTTGACCGTACACTCTGGGGCCAACGTCCTGACTTTC
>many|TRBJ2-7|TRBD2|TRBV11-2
CASSLEIAGGPRYEQYF
TGTGCCAGCAGCTTAGAAATAGCGGGGGGGCCGAGGTACGAGCAGTACTTC
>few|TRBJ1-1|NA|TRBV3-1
CASSQDRVALTEAFF
TGTGCCAGCAGCCAAGACAGGGTAGCTCTAACTGAAGCTTTCTTT
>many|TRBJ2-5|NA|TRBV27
CATRFGETQYF
TGTGCCACCCGCTTCGGGGAGACCCAGTACTTC
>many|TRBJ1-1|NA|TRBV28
CASSPLSGTEAFF
TGTGCCAGCAGCCCCCTGTCGGGGACTGAAGCTTTCTTT
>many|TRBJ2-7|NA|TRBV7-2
CASSPIGRGYEQYF
TGTGCCAGCAGCCCCATCGGCAGGGGTTACGAGCAGTACTTC
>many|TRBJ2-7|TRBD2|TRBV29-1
CSIRLAGGYEQYF
TGCAGCATCAGACTAGCGGGAGGGTACGAGCAGTACTTC
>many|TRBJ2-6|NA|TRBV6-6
CASSALDSGANVLTF
TGTGCCAGCAGTGCACTGGATTCTGGGGCCAACGTCCTGACTTTC
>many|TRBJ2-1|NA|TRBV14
CASSQGSPGEQFF
TGTGCCAGCAGCCAAGGCTCGCCCGGTGAGCAGTTCTTC
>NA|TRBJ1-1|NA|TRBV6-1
CASSSLLGAGYTEAFF
TGTGCCAGCAGCTCACTGTTGGGGGCTGGGTACACTGAAGCTTTCTTT
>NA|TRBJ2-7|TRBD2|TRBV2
CASSEGSSGFYEQYF
TGTGCCAGCAGTGAAGGTAGTAGCGGGTTCTACGAGCAGTACTTC
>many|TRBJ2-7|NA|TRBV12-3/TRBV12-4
CASSLEGVAYEQYF
TGTGCCAGCAGTTTAGAAGGGGTTGCCTACGAGCAGTACTTC
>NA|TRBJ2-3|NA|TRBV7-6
CASSVTGSADTQYF
TGTGCCAGCAGCGTTACAGGGTCGGCAGATACGCAGTATTTT
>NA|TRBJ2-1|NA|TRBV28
CASSLFRGGQHNEQLF
TGTGCCAGCAGTTTGTTCAGGGGGGGGCAACACAATGAGCAGCTCTTC